This T cell receptor (beta chain) derives from a study of cytomegalovirus exposure and HLA in healthy donors (dated by TCRdb to 2015 to 2018). At the level of the whole study: An earlier analysis of roughly 570 of the donors reported 276 Gb of sequence data and around 100 million unique TCR beta sequences obtained from around 170 million T cells. Four to six DR-DQ haplotypes were handled as single units for association and clustering, since linkage in the cohort was strong. Among around 400 genotyped donors of the cohort, an average of approximately 240,000 unique TCR beta nucleotide sequences was sequenced per donor, of which about 18% were non-productive. In a later analysis, previously published TCR beta repertoires from about 670 donors were re-analyzed and high-resolution HLA genotyping was added so that TCR occurrence patterns could be studied. An earlier analysis of fewer than 750 of the donors used high-throughput TCR beta sequencing to judge whether each TCR beta V gene segment behaved as functional or pseudogenic. Approximately 300 gigabases of sequencing data and 78 million or so unique TCR sequences were included in an early release covering about 700 HLA-typed donors. A later genetic analysis used genome-wide SNP genotypes for about three fifths of the roughly 700 donors, treating that subset as a discovery cohort. Among the roughly 430 genotyped donors, more than 70% belonged to the genetic ancestry cluster associated with self-reported Caucasian donors. HLA typing covered class I and class II loci at four-digit resolution. The study used immunosequencing to profile the T cell repertoires of several hundred subjects and linked those repertoires to cytomegalovirus serostatus. The study aimed to test whether signatures of past pathogen exposure could be identified by cataloging public T cell receptors. In addition to the first cohort of around 670 subjects, a separate validation cohort of 100 to 150 different subjects was used. Every discovery cohort repertoire had been produced on one sequencing platform. To predict cytomegalovirus infection status, the study combined high-throughput TCR immunosequencing, statistical association of individual TCRs with disease status, and machine learning. Typing coverage differed by locus: A, B, C, DRB1 and DQB1 were typed in about 620-630 donors, DQA1 in about 560, DPA1 in around 600, and DPB1 in roughly 470. The later analysis used no new phenotypic data to find candidate immune exposures, relying instead on TCR beta sequences and their occurrence across donors. Alongside the repertoire data, information on donor age, sex, ethnicity and CMV serostatus was compiled. Results and caveats for the whole study, not just this receptor: According to a later genetic analysis, donors in an Asian-associated ancestry cluster had fewer N-insertions in productive TCRs than the approximately 700-donor mean. Linkage disequilibrium might explain the correlated functional status among segregating V segments, but an unknown experimental factor could not be excluded. Sequencing depth was assumed to be roughly uniform across donors in the presence/absence analyses, though that assumption may not hold. A cluster of highly shared sequence variants was judged likely to represent a technical artifact of the sequencing pipeline. In a later analysis, HLA-associated TCR beta chains showed more clonal expansion and lower generation probabilities than non-associated chains that were equally common. CMV serostatus was the only immune exposure information available for the cohort. In a later analysis, most CMV-associated TCR beta chains were found to appear HLA-restricted, with HLA associations seemingly driven largely by CMV exposure. Three of the identified cytomegalovirus-associated TCR beta chains were confirmed in vitro to be specific for cytomegalovirus antigens. An earlier analysis of around 500 of the donors showed that most TCR beta V segments appeared in productive rearrangements either about 90% or about 30% of the time, which broadly matched IMGT annotations. Because HLA typing was unavailable for some donors at each locus, only the typed subset was used in association tests. Some IMGT-functional V segments, including TRBV6-2 and TRBV6-3, could not be distinguished by the 87-base-pair reads and were therefore excluded. At a false discovery rate of 0.05, a later analysis linked approximately 18,000 TCR beta sequences to specific HLA alleles. A later analysis found that TCR association rates varied across HLA loci, with DRB1 alleles showing the most associated TCRs and HLA-C alleles the fewest. According to the authors, the approach could potentially be generalized to other disease states and immunological phenotypes. When HLA alleles, especially DR and DQ, strongly co-occurred, TCR associations were difficult to assign to individual alleles. A further reported finding was that TCR beta sequences accurately predicted the HLA-A and HLA-B alleles for most subjects in the first cohort. Across donors, most TCR sequences were observed very rarely, whereas some public TCRs were present in many individuals. The cohort was sequenced for TCR beta chains only, and without alpha or paired-chain data the features that could be detected were limited. The earlier analysis of about 600 of the donors excluded roughly 16 rarely observed V segments, including chromosome 9 orphons, because counts were too low. Cytomegalovirus status was reported to be diagnosed by the classifier with high specificity and sensitivity in both the original and validation cohorts. In the study, approximately 150 TCR beta chains were listed as associated with cytomegalovirus. According to a later analysis, parvovirus B19, influenza, CMV and Epstein-Barr virus appeared linked to several top co-occurrence clusters. A later genetic analysis associated a missense DCLRE1C variant with V-gene and J-gene trimming of TCR beta chains, and an independent cohort replicated the association.

CDR1 and CDR2 are read off the germline V gene (reference sequence) as MNHNY and SVGAGI. V is pared back by 5 bases and J by 5 bases, with 9 bases lying between the germline termini. There are 12 amino acids in the CDR3, from cysteine to phenylalanine inclusive. Only the CDR3 DNA is retained, 36 bases long and in frame from the first base. The library came from the immunoSEQ multiplex PCR assay. The multiplex PCR relied on a mix of 60 forward primers for TCR Vbeta segments and 13 reverse primers for TCR Jbeta segments. Amplification of the CDR3 region of rearranged TCR beta genes was performed with a multiplex PCR assay on genomic DNA. Amplified TCR beta libraries were sequenced as 87-base-pair reads on the Illumina HiSeq System. Per the authors' processing: In a later analysis, roughly 80 million unique TCR beta chains were counted across the approximately 670 repertoires, and roughly 11 million of these chains were shared by at least two donors. Raw reads were error-corrected and collapsed into unique sequences with a nearest-neighbor algorithm that merged closely related sequences to remove PCR and sequencing errors. Alignment of CDR3 sequences to IMGT reference sequences was used to assign V, D and J gene segments. For a sequence to be retained, a match of at least six nucleotides to both a V gene segment and a J gene segment was required. A rearrangement counted as productive if the CDR3 had no stop codons and remained in frame with V and J, and every other rearrangement counted as non-productive. CDR3 was defined according to IMGT convention as the region running from the second conserved V-encoded cysteine to the conserved J-encoded phenylalanine. In an earlier analysis of 550 to 650 of the donors, sequences lacking an unambiguous match to a single V gene segment were excluded. In an earlier analysis of approximately 560 of the donors, a V segment was called functional when productive rearrangements were above 56.7%, and segregating when the standard deviation between donors exceeded 5%. To diagnose cytomegalovirus status from the catalog of TCR beta chain sequences, a statistical classification framework was built. A later analysis assigned V and J genes by comparing TCR nucleotide sequences with IMGT/GENE-DB human TR gene sequences. In a later analysis, CDR3 sequences and most-parsimonious VDJ recombination scenarios were assigned using the TCRdist pipeline. In a later analysis, each TCR beta chain was defined by its CDR3 amino acid sequence together with its V-gene family, and reads without a unique V-gene family were excluded. In a later analysis, a few hundred highly shared, low-generation-probability nucleotide sequences were removed to address suspected cross-contamination and a sequencing artifact. For each public chain, a later analysis derived a clonal expansion index from normalized ranks of inferred template counts within each repertoire. In a later analysis, generation probabilities were computed using a VDJ recombination model fitted to out-of-frame rearrangements, and the results were checked against IGoR. Hypergeometric tests were used in a later analysis to score TCR-TCR, TCR-HLA and TCR-CMV co-occurrence, with a repertoire-size bias correction applied to the TCR pairs. False discovery rates were estimated in a later analysis by permuting HLA or CMV assignments 20 times. In a later analysis, co-occurring TCRs were grouped using DBSCAN, with TCRdist sequence similarity added in when clustering inside HLA-allele-positive subsets. Co-occurrence clustering excluded repertoires with fewer than 30,000 or more than 120,000 public chains, plus five with anomalous nucleotide sharing. TCRdb limited this immuneACCESS table to in-frame rearrangements with V and J called. A share of clones is missing; checked studies link under half to unresolved V genes, and the rest is unexplained. V, J and clone size are those of that table, while D and trimming were read from the DNA. The sample data list fewer than 45,000 clones, and over 60% of these were observed just once. 3.5% to 4% of the sample is in the top ten clones.

On this clone: Its specific antigen is unknown. No base quality values were provided; no much bigger clone lies one nucleotide off.

In total, 630 or so healthy bone marrow donors made up the cohort. At the time of sampling, every cohort member was nominally healthy, though immune exposures that went unrecorded were likely present. The donor tested CMV seronegative, placing the donor among the 350 or so seronegative members of the cohort. Each donor provided a peripheral blood sample, and peripheral blood mononuclear cells were used for TCR beta sequencing. The Qiagen DNeasy Blood Extraction Kit was used to extract genomic DNA from the blood cell samples. The rearrangement joined TRBV6-6 to TRBJ2-5, with the identity of the D gene unclear. The sample taken for sequencing was PBMCs. The sequence was collected from a man between 35 and 55 years old in good health and CMV-seronegative. The CDR3 reads as follows: CASSPLLETQYF. The nucleotide sequence is given as TGTGCCAGCAGTCCCCTCCTGGAGACCCAGTACTTC.